The 18 T cell receptor beta chains in this list originate from one sample, sequenced in a study of human T cells and chemical hapten exposure. In TCRdb, the RACE reads were re-called with MiXCR into one record per CDR3 protein. The sample contains 360,000 or so distinct CDR3 sequences, over 6% of which appear only once. Time point denoted: patch test 2, 6 weeks after DPC sensitization. As for treatment: therapeutic diphenylcyclopropenone sensitization with weekly scalp DPC. The sample in question was whole blood, obtained in connection with sensitization to the hapten diphenylcyclopropenone (DPC). These receptors all come from a woman younger than 30 with alopecia areata. Some clones in this sample may be carry-over from other donors' samples.

This clonotype was found a few times. This sequence joins TRBV27 and TRBJ2-3, with D perhaps matching TRBD1 or TRBD2 (5 bases each). Germline V gene sequence: CDR1 MNHEY, CDR2 SMNVEV (reference sequence). Trimming took 3 bases from V and 4 from J, leaving 17 bases between them. The CDR3 is made up of 16 amino acids. The CDR3 DNA sequence: TGTGCCAGCAGTTTCCATATGGGGACGAGCCCAGATACGCAGTATTTT. Encoded protein: CASSFHMGTSPDTQYF.

This clonotype was picked up many times. One end of the junction is discordant with germline, which a read error may explain. The chain recombines TRBV27 with TRBJ1-6; no clear D gene. In germline, CDR1 is MNHEY, CDR2 SMNVEV (reference sequence). The CDR3 is 14 residues long. The CDR3 sequence is CASTLNSYNSPLHF. The CDR3 DNA reads TGTGCCAGCACTTTAAACTCCTATAATTCACCCCTCCACTTT.

This clonotype was seen at least ten times. The V gene is TRBV7-9, the J gene TRBJ1-6; maybe TRBD1 (5 bases). CDR3 length: 15 amino acids. Trimming pared 1 base from V and 7 bases from J, leaving 11 bases between. Per germline, CDR1 SEHNR and CDR2 FQNEAQ (reference sequence). In nucleotides, the CDR3 is TGTGCCAGCAGCTTAGGGCCAGGGTCCAATTCACCCCTCCACTTT. This gives the protein CASSLGPGSNSPLHF.

The chain carries TRBV28 and TRBJ2-5; D uncertain. V was shortened by 5 bases and J by 7 bases, with 11 bases between the two germline ends. Germline lookup yields CDR1 MDHEN and CDR2 SYDVKM. The CDR3 consists of 12 residues. CDR3: CASSPLERTQYF. In DNA, the CDR3 is TGTGCCAGCAGTCCCCTAGAGAGGACCCAGTACTTC.

This chain connects TRBV3-1 to TRBJ2-7, with 8 bases aligning to TRBD2. V lost 3 bases to trimming and J lost 7 bases; unmatched junction nucleotides: 11. Per germline, CDR1 LGHDT and CDR2 YNNKEL (reference sequence). This CDR3 has 15 amino acids. CDR3 bases: TGTGCCAGCAGCCAGTTTGAAGCGGGGGCTGATGAGCAGTACTTC. Amino acid sequence: CASSQFEAGADEQYF.

This rearrangement joins TRBV11-3 to TRBJ2-3; 11 nucleotides align to TRBD2. The ends lost 5 bases at V and 5 bases at J; junction bases unmatched: 3. The CDR3 consists of 14 residues. Germline lookup yields CDR1 SGHNT and CDR2 YENEEA. This chain's CDR3 is CASSPTSGGDTQYF. CDR3 nucleotides: TGTGCCAGCAGCCCAACTAGCGGGGGAGATACGCAGTATTTT. Drawing the rest from reference TRBV11-3 and TRBJ2-3, the complete variable domain is EAGVVQSPRYKIIEKKQPVAFWCNPISGHNTLYWYLQNLGQGPELLIRYENEEAVDDSQLPKDRFSAERLKGVDSTLKIQPAELGDSAVYLCASSPTSGGDTQYFGPGTRLTVL.

This clonotype was observed a handful of times. The J gene is TRBJ2-3, the V gene TRBV10-3; 8 bases match TRBD2. The CDR3 extends over 15 amino acids. Germline assignment: CDR1 ENHRY and CDR2 SYGVKD. Unmatched junction bases numbered 3, after V lost 2 bases and J lost 2 bases. In nucleotides, the CDR3 is TGTGCCATCAGTGAGGAGCGGGGGCCCACAGATACGCAGTATTTT. Its translation: CAISEERGPTDTQYF.

This clonotype was seen at least ten times. V gene TRBV20-1 combines with J gene TRBJ1-6; 8 bases map to TRBD1. J gave up 9 bases and V 5 bases, and 9 bases lay outside the gene matches. Germline values: CDR1 DFQATT, CDR2 SNEGSKA (reference sequence). The CDR3 has 14 residues. The CDR3 sequence: CSAGLRTGLSPLHF. DNA of the CDR3: TGCAGTGCTGGGTTGCGGACAGGGCTTTCACCCCTCCACTTT.

This clonotype has ten or more counts. The chain is built from TRBV7-9 and TRBJ1-3, with TRBD1 matching 11 bases. Germline V gives CDR1 SEHNR, CDR2 FQNEAQ (reference sequence). The V segment lost 6 bases and the J segment 2 bases; nucleotides outside the gene matches: 6. This CDR3 is built from 16 residues. CDR3 nucleotide sequence: TGTGCCAGCAGTCTCCCGGGACAGGGGGCTGGAAACACCATATATTTT. This sequence encodes CASSLPGQGAGNTIYF.

This clonotype was detected ten times or more. V usage is TRBV20-1 and J usage is TRBJ1-1; perhaps TRBD1 as D (5 bases). In germline, CDR1 is DFQATT, CDR2 SNEGSKA (reference sequence). Trimming removed 3 bases at V and 10 bases at J, with 15 bases between. The CDR3 has 12 residues. The CDR3 loop reads CSASLGEAGAFF. The CDR3 DNA reads as TGCAGTGCTAGTTTAGGGGAGGCGGGAGCTTTCTTT.

At least ten counts were recorded for this clonotype. This chain connects TRBV3-1 to TRBJ1-6; maybe TRBD1 (6 bases). This CDR3 contains 16 residues. The V gene's germline CDR1 is LGHDT and CDR2 YNNKEL (reference sequence). V lost 9 bases, J lost 4 bases, and 19 bases lay in between. The CDR3 reads CASSFTGREYNSPLHF. CDR3 nucleotides: TGTGCCAGTTCCTTTACAGGGAGGGAGTATAATTCACCCCTCCACTTT.

The J gene is TRBJ1-3, the V gene TRBV28; D ambiguous. Germline loops: CDR1 MDHEN, CDR2 SYDVKM. V lost 5 bases to trimming and J lost 0 bases, with 8 bases between them. CDR3 length: 14 amino acids. The CDR3 protein is CASSRVNSGNTIYF. The DNA of the CDR3 is TGTGCCAGCAGTCGCGTGAACTCTGGAAACACCATATATTTT. The variable domain in full, completed from reference TRBV28 and TRBJ1-3, reads DVKVTQSSRYLVKRTGEKVFLECVQDMDHENMFWYRQDPGLGLRLIYFSYDVKMKEKGDIPEGYSVSREKKERFSLILESASTNQTSMYLCASSRVNSGNTIYFGEGSWLTVV.

V is TRBV6-1 and J is TRBJ1-2; TRBD1 matches 8 bases. There are 15 residues in the CDR3. CDR1 MNHNS and CDR2 SASEGT come from the germline V gene. The junction had 4 bases not matched to a gene; V was cut back by 4 bases and J by 0 bases. The CDR3: CASSGWTGTNYGYTF. Written as DNA, the CDR3 is TGTGCCAGCAGTGGATGGACAGGGACTAACTATGGCTACACCTTC.

This clonotype has only a few counts. The gene calls are TRBV15 and TRBJ2-2, with D perhaps TRBD2 (6 bases). V was trimmed by 2 bases and J by 1 base, leaving 14 bases between them. CDR1 and CDR2 from the germline V gene are LNHNV and YYDKDF (reference sequence). This CDR3 contains 17 residues. In nucleotides, the CDR3 is TGTGCCACCAGCAGATTCGCCGGGGGAGGGAACACCGGGGAGCTGTTTTTT. Translated, it gives CATSRFAGGGNTGELFF.

This clonotype showed up many times. The J gene is TRBJ2-3, the V gene TRBV5-1; D ambiguous. The V and J ends lost 0 bases and 0 bases respectively, with 8 bases between them. Germline CDR1 SGHRS, CDR2 YFSETQ. The CDR3 spans 15 residues. CDR3 in amino acids: CASSLALGSTDTQYF. The DNA for the CDR3 is TGCGCCAGCAGCTTGGCCTTGGGTAGCACAGATACGCAGTATTTT.

In its sample, this clonotype was seen many times. This chain uses TRBV6-5 with TRBJ1-4; D ambiguous. The CDR3 loop spans 15 amino acids. V was cut by 0 bases and J by 5 bases, with 10 bases left in between. Germline CDR1 MNHEY, CDR2 SVGAGI. DNA of the CDR3: TGTGCCAGCAGTTACTCGTCGGGCGTCAATGAAAAACTGTTTTTT. Translating gives CASSYSSGVNEKLFF.

This clonotype was counted a few times. The genes are TRBV2 and TRBJ2-3; TRBD1 is a possible D gene (6 bases). The germline gives CDR1 SNHLY, CDR2 FYNNEI. This CDR3 comprises 12 residues. Trimming cost V 7 bases and J 5 bases, with 10 bases left between them. The DNA of the CDR3 is TGTGCCAGCAACAGGGCTGAAGATACGCAGTATTTT. This translates into CASNRAEDTQYF.

This clonotype was counted many times. The chain carries TRBV7-9 and TRBJ2-5; D not resolved. Germline CDR1 is SEHNR and CDR2 is FQNEAQ (reference sequence). The CDR3 is 11 amino acids. V was pared by 6 bases and J by 3 bases, with 5 bases between. The CDR3: CASSSEETQYF. The CDR3, as DNA: TGTGCCAGCAGTTCCGAAGAGACCCAGTACTTC.